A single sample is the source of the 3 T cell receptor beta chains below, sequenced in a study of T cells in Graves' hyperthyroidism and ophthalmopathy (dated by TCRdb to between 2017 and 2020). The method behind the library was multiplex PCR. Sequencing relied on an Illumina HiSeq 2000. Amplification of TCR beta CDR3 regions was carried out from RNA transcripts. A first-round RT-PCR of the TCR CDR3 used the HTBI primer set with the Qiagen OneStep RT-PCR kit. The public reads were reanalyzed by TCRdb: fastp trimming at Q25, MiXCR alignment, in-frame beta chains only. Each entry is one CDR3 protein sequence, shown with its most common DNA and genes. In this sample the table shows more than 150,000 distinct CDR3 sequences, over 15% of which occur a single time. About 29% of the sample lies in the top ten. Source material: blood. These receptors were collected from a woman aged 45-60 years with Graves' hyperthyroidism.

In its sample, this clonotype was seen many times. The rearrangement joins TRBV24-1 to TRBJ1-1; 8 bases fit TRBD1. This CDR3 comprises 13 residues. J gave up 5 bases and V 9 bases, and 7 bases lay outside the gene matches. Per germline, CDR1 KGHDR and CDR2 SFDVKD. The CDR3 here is CATSQGAWTEAFF. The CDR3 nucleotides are TGTGCCACCTCCCAGGGGGCTTGGACTGAAGCTTTCTTT.

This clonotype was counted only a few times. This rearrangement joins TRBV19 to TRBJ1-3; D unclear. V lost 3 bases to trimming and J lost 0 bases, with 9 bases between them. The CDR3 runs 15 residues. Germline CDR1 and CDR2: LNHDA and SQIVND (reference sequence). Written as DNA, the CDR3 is TGTGCCAGTAGTATCTTCCACAGCTCTGGAAACACCATATATTTT. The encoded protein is CASSIFHSSGNTIYF.

The CDR3 DNA is TGTGCCAGCAGCCCCCTCCCCTCTTCTCCCCAGCATTTT. This gives the protein CASSPLPSSPQHF. The chain couples TRBV14 to TRBJ1-5; D gene ambiguous. V was trimmed by 4 bases and J by 10 bases, leaving 14 bases between them. CDR1 and CDR2 (germline): SGHDN, FVKESK. The CDR3 consists of 13 residues. Together with reference TRBV14 and TRBJ1-5, the CDR3 gives the full variable domain: EAGVTQFPSHSVIEKGQTVTLRCDPISGHDNLYWYRRVMGKEIKFLLHFVKESKQDESGMPNNRFLAERTGGTYSTLKVQPAELEDSGVYFCASSPLPSSPQHFGDGTRLSIL.